Reported below is one T cell receptor (beta chain). The sample comes from a study of T-cell reconstitution after alpha-beta-depleted transplantation in children. The germline CDR1 and CDR2 sequences are MNHNS and SASEGT. V was cut by 5 bases and J by 6 bases, with 20 bases left in between. This CDR3 contains 15 residues. Unique molecular identifiers were used to barcode this TCRbeta library. MiXCR, applied by TCRdb to the PCR reads, yields one record per CDR3 protein. This table has hundreds of thousands of distinct CDR3 sequences, 8.5% to 10% appearing once. The sequence derives from a human donor who donated a stem cell graft to a child with acute lymphoblastic leukemia. Sequenced here: PBMCs from the stem cell graft donor, sampled from the stem cell graft. The rearrangement links TRBV6-1 to TRBJ2-7, with D tentatively TRBD2 (6 bases). The CDR3 here is CASSRRDGDFLEQYF. DNA for the CDR3: TGTGCCAGCAGTCGACGGGACGGGGACTTCCTCGAGCAGTACTTC.